This TCR beta chain is from a study of T cell clonality in common variable immunodeficiency. CVID meant reduced serum IgG, IgA and/or IgM plus specific antibody deficiency. The CVID group had roughly 15 females and 30 or so males, mean age 40. Findings and caveats of the study: Reportedly, TCR beta sequences from common variable immunodeficiency showed fewer deletions and N-nucleotide insertions. Compared with healthy controls, CVID subjects showed increased TCRbeta clonality, mostly in about a third.

The CDR3 has 14 amino acids. Germline V gene lookup returns CDR1 LNHDA and CDR2 SQIVND (reference sequence). Trimming removed 3 bases at V and 0 bases at J, with 6 bases between. A word on this clone: The antigen is unknown. The read stops 3 residues short of the end of the CDR3; the missing end is completed from the germline J gene.

Control and CVID samples contributed equal amounts of genomic DNA. Clones were read by immunoSEQ multiplex PCR, and TCRdb kept only the in-frame ones, dropping some. The specimen gives about 12,000 clones without singletons; the ten biggest hold approximately 7.7%. This clonotype was sampled from a human donor with common variable immunodeficiency. V is TRBV19 and J is TRBJ2-1; D is unclear. The sequenced sample was peripheral blood mononuclear cells. The CDR3 reads CASSMAVSYNEQFF. Partial CDR3 DNA: TGTGCCAGTAGTATGGCAGTCTCCTACAATGAG. The full variable domain, in which reference TRBV19 and TRBJ2-1 provide the parts outside the CDR3, is DGGITQSPKYLFRKEGQNVTLSCEQNLNHDAMYWYRQDPGQGLRLIYYSQIVNDFQKGDIAEGYSVSREKKESFPLTVTSAQKNPTAFYLCASSMAVSYNEQFFGPGTRLTVL.